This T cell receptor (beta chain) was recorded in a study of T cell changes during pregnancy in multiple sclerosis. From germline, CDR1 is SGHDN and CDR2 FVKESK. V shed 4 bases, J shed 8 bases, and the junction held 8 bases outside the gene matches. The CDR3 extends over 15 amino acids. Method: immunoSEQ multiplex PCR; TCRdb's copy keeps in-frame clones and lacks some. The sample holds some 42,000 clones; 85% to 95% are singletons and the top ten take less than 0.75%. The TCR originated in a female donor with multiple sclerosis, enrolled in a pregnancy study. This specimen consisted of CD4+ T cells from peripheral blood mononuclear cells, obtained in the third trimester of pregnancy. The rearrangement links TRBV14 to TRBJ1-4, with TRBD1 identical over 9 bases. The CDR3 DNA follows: TGTGCCAGCAGCCGCCGGGACAGGGTGGAAGAAAAACTGTTTTTT. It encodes CASSRRDRVEEKLFF.